This is a list of T cell receptor beta chains from one sample in a study of blood T cell repertoires in COVID-19. TCRdb's copy holds only in-frame clones and misses some; the assay was immunoSEQ multiplex PCR. Of some 76,000 clones in the sample, 80% were seen once. The sample taken for sequencing was peripheral blood. The source is a man in his fifties with COVID-19, enrolled during active disease. The CDR3 runs from the conserved cysteine through the conserved F or W. A D gene is named only where the DNA matches it firmly. The size of a clone is reported for some rows only, either as once, few or many, or as a class for expanded clones.

abundance	v_gene	j_gene	d_gene	CDR3aa	CDR3nt
NA	TRBV27	TRBJ2-5	NA	CASSPFVGVSQETQYF	TGTGCCAGCAGCCCATTCGTGGGAGTGAGCCAAGAGACCCAGTACTTC
NA	TRBV10-3	TRBJ2-2	TRBD2	CAISYGLATNTGELFF	TGTGCCATCAGTTATGGACTAGCGACGAACACCGGGGAGCTGTTTTTT
NA	TRBV24-1	TRBJ2-4	TRBD1	CATSDGDRGDIQYF	TGTGCCACCAGTGATGGGGACAGGGGAGACATTCAGTACTTC
NA	TRBV5-4	TRBJ2-1	NA	CASSLSTVSYNEQFF	TGTGCCAGCAGCTTGTCAACAGTCTCCTACAATGAGCAGTTCTTC
NA	TRBV29-1	TRBJ2-7	TRBD2	CSVSSGRNEQYF	TGCAGCGTTTCTAGCGGGAGAAACGAGCAGTACTTC
NA	TRBV28	TRBJ1-4	TRBD1	CASSLWKVAGGANEKLFF	TGTGCCAGCAGTTTATGGAAAGTGGCAGGGGGAGCTAATGAAAAACTGTTTTTT
NA	TRBV28	TRBJ2-7	NA	CASSPGDEQYF	TGTGCCAGCAGCCCCGGTGACGAGCAGTACTTC
NA	TRBV2	TRBJ2-1	TRBD2	CASTTGGTYNEQFF	TGTGCCAGCACCACGGGAGGCACCTACAATGAGCAGTTCTTC
NA	TRBV11-2	TRBJ2-2	TRBD2	CASTSGTSGRKTGELFF	TGTGCCAGCACCTCTGGGACTAGCGGGAGGAAGACCGGGGAGCTGTTTTTT
NA	TRBV4-2	TRBJ2-7	TRBD2	CASSRTSGTYEQYF	TGTGCCAGCAGCCGCACTAGCGGGACCTACGAGCAGTACTTC
NA	TRBV3-1/TRBV3-2	TRBJ2-7	NA	CASSPLGDEQYF	TGTGCCAGCAGCCCTTTAGGGGACGAGCAGTACTTC
once	TRBV7-9	TRBJ1-2	NA	CASSLELGRGGGDYGYTF	TGTGCCAGCAGCTTAGAATTGGGCAGGGGCGGCGGAGACTATGGCTACACCTTC
NA	TRBV18	TRBJ2-5	NA	CASSPNRETQYF	TGTGCCAGCTCACCAAACAGGGAGACCCAGTACTTC
NA	TRBV6-5	TRBJ1-5	TRBD1	CASRGRGLSQPQHF	TGTGCCAGCAGGGGCAGGGGGCTGAGTCAGCCCCAGCATTTT